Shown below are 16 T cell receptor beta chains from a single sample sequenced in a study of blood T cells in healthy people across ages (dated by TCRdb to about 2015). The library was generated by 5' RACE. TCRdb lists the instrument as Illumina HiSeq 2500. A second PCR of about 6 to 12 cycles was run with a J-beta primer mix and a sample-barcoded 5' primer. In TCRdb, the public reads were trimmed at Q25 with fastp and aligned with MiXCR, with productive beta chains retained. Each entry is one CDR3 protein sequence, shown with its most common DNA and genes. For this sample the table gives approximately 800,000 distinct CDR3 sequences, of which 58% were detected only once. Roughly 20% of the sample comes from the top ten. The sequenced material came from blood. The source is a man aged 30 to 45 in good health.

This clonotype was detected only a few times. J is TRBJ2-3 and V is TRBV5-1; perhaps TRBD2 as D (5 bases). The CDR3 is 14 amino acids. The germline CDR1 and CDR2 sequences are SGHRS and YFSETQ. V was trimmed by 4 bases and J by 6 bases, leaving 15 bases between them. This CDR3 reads CASSPDWAGDTQYF. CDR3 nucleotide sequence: TGCGCCAGCAGCCCGGACTGGGCTGGGGATACGCAGTATTTT. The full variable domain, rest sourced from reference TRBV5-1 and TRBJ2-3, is KAGVTQTPRYLIKTRGQQVTLSCSPISGHRSVSWYQQTPGQGLQFLFEYFSETQRNKGNFPGRFSGRQFSNSRSEMNVSTLELGDSALYLCASSPDWAGDTQYFGPGTRLTVL.

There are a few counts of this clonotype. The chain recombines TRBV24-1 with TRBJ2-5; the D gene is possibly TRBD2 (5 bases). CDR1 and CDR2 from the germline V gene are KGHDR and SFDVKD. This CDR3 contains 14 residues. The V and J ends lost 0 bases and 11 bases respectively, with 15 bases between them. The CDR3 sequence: CATSDLGRGMEQYF. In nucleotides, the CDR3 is TGTGCCACCAGTGATTTGGGACGGGGTATGGAGCAGTACTTC.

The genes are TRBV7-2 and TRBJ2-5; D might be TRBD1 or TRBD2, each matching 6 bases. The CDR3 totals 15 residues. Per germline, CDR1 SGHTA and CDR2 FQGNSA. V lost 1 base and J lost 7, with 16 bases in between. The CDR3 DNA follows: TGTGCCAGCAGCTTAGGAGGGGGGCGACCGACGACCCAGTACTTC. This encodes CASSLGGGRPTTQYF.

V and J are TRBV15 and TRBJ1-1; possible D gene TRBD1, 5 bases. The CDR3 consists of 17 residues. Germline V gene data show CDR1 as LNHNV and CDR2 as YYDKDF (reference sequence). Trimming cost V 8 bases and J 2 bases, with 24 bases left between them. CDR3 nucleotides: TGTGCCACCGTCAAGGTAGCAGGGAAGTTTGGAAACACTGAAGCTTTCTTT. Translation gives CATVKVAGKFGNTEAFF. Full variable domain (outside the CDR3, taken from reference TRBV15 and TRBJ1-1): DAMVIQNPRYQVTQFGKPVTLSCSQTLNHNVMYWYQQKSSQAPKLLFHYYDKDFNNEADTPDNFQSRRPNTSFCFLDIRSPGLGDTAMYLCATVKVAGKFGNTEAFFGQGTRLTVV.

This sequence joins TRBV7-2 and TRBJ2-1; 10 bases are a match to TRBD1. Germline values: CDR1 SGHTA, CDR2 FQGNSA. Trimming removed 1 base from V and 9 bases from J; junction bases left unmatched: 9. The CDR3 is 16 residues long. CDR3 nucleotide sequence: TGTGCCAGCAGCTTAGAGTTGGGACAGGGGAACCGTGAGCAGTTCTTC. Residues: CASSLELGQGNREQFF. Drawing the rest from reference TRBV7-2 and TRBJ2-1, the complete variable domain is GAGVSQSPSNKVTEKGKDVELRCDPISGHTALYWYRQSLGQGLEFLIYFQGNSAPDKSGLPSDRFSAERTGGSVSTLTIQRTQQEDSAVYLCASSLELGQGNREQFFGPGTRLTVL.

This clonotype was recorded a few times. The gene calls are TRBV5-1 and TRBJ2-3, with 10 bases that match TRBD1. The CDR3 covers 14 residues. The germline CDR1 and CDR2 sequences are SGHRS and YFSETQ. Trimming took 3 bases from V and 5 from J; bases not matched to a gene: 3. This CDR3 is CASSSGTGEDTQYF. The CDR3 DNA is TGCGCCAGCAGCTCCGGGACAGGGGAAGATACGCAGTATTTT.

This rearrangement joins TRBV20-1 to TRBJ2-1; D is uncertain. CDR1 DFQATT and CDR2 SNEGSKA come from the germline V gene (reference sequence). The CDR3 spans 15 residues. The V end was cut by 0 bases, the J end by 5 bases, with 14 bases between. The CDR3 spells CSARDVRTPDNEQFF. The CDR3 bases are TGCAGTGCTAGAGATGTTAGAACGCCAGACAATGAGCAGTTCTTC.

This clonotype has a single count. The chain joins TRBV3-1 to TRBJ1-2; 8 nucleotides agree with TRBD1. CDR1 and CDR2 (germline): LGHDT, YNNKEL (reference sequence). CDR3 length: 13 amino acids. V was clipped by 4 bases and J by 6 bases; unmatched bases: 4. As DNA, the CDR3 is TGTGCCAGCAGCCCCGCAGGGGGCCATGGCTACACCTTC. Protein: CASSPAGGHGYTF. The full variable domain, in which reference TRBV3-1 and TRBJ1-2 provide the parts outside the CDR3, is DTAVSQTPKYLVTQMGNDKSIKCEQNLGHDTMYWYKQDSKKFLKIMFSYNNKELIINETVPNRFSPKSPDKAHLNLHINSLELGDSAVYFCASSPAGGHGYTFGSGTRLTVV.

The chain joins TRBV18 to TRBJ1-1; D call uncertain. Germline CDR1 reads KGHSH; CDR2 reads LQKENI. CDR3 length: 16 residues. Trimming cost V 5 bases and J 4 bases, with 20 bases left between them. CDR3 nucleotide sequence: TGTGCCAGCTCAACTTTTGTGACATCAAGCGGCACTGAAGCTTTCTTT. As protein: CASSTFVTSSGTEAFF.

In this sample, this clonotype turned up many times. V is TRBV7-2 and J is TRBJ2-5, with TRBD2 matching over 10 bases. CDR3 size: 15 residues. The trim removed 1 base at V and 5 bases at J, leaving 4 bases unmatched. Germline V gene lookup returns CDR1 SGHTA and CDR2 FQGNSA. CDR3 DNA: TGTGCCAGCAGCTTAGTAGCGGGAGGAGGTGAGACCCAGTACTTC. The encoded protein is CASSLVAGGGETQYF.

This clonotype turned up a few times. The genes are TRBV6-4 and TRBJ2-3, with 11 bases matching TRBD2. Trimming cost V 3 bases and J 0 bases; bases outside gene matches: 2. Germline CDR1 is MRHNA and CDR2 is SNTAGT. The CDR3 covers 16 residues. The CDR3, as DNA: TGTGCCAGCAGTGATCTAGCGGGGGGCAGCACAGATACGCAGTATTTT. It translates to CASSDLAGGSTDTQYF.

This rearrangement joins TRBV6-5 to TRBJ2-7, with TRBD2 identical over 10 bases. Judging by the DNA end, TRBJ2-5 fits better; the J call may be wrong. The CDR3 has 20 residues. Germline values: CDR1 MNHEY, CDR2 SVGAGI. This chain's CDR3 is CASSYSTLAGVFGGTETQYF. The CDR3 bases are TGTGCCAGCAGTTACTCGACGCTAGCGGGAGTTTTTGGGGGAACGGAGACCCAGTACTTC.

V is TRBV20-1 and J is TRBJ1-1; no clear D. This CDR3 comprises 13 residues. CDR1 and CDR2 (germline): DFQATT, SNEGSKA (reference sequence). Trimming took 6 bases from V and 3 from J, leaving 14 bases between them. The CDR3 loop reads CSALDDLHTEAFF. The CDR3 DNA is TGCAGTGCCCTCGATGACCTCCACACTGAAGCTTTCTTT.

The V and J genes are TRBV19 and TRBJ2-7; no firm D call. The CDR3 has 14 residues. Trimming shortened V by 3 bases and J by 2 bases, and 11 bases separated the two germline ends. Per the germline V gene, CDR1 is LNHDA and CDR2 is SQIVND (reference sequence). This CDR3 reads CASSIVGSTYEQYF. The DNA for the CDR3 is TGTGCCAGTAGTATTGTGGGCAGTACCTACGAGCAGTACTTC. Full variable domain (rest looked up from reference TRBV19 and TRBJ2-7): DGGITQSPKYLFRKEGQNVTLSCEQNLNHDAMYWYRQDPGQGLRLIYYSQIVNDFQKGDIAEGYSVSREKKESFPLTVTSAQKNPTAFYLCASSIVGSTYEQYFGPGTRLTVT.

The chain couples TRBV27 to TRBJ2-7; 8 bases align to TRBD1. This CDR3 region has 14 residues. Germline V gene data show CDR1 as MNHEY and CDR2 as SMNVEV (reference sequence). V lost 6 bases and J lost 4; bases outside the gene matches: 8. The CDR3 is CASRRTGSSYEQYF. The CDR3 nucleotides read TGTGCCAGCAGAAGGACAGGGTCGTCTTACGAGCAGTACTTC.

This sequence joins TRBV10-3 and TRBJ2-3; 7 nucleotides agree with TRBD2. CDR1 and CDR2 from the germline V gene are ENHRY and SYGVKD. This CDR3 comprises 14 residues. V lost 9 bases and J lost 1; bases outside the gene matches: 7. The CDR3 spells CAIALGGGTDTQYF. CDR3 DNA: TGTGCCATTGCCCTTGGGGGGGGCACAGATACGCAGTATTTT.